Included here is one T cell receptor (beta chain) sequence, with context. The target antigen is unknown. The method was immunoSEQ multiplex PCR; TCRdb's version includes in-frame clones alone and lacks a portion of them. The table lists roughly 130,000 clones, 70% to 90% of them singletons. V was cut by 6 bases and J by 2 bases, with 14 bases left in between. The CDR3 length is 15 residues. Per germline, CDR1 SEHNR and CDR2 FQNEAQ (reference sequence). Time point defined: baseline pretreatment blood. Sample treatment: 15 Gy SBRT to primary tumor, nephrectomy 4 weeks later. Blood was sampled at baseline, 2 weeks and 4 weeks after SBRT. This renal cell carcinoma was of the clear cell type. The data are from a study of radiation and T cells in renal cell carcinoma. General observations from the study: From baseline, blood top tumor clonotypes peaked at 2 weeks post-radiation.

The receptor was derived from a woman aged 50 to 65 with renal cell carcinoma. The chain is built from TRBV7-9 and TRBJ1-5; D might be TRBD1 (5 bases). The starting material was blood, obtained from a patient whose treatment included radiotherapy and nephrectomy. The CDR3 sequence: CASRRGETGNQPQHF. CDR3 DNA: TGTGCCAGCAGAAGAGGAGAGACAGGCAATCAGCCCCAGCATTTT.